This T cell receptor beta chain came from a study of T cell responses to AZD1222 COVID-19 vaccine. This CDR3 is built from 13 residues. The ends were cut back, 6 bases at V and 2 bases at J, with 5 bases in the middle. Germline CDR1 is MDHEN and CDR2 is SYDVKM. Only in-frame clones appear in the TCRdb table, and some are missing; sequencing was by immunoSEQ multiplex PCR. This sample has about 130,000 clones; 87% occur once, and the top ten carry 1.5%. Specimen: peripheral blood, collected on day 0 of AZD1222 vaccination. This TCR derives from an adult in good health. The chain combines TRBV28 with TRBJ1-6; D call uncertain. The CDR3 region has the DNA TGTGCCAGCAGGCCAGCCTATAATTCACCCCTCCACTTT. Protein: CASRPAYNSPLHF.